This TCR beta chain was sequenced for a study of control samples from healthy donors and cancer patients. The table came from immunoSEQ multiplex PCR; TCRdb's copy has only in-frame clones and leaves some out. This sample has fewer than 250,000 clones, with roughly nine tenths found just once. Germline V lookup: CDR1 SGHRS, CDR2 YFSETQ. This CDR3 region has 16 residues. Trimming left V 4 bases short and J 0 bases short, with 17 bases between. Sample: blood. The V gene is TRBV5-1, the J gene TRBJ2-7; tentative D call: TRBD1 (6 bases). The source is a man between 25 and 39 years old in good health. CDR3 nucleotides: TGCGCCAGCAGCCGGACGTGGACAGCCGACTCCTACGAGCAGTACTTC. It specifies CASSRTWTADSYEQYF. Filled out from reference TRBV5-1 and TRBJ2-7, the complete variable domain reads KAGVTQTPRYLIKTRGQQVTLSCSPISGHRSVSWYQQTPGQGLQFLFEYFSETQRNKGNFPGRFSGRQFSNSRSEMNVSTLELGDSALYLCASSRTWTADSYEQYFGPGTRLTVT.